This TCR beta chain was documented in a study of PD-1 blockade in mismatch repair-deficient tumors. The CDR3 is made up of 15 amino acids. The J segment lost 6 bases and the V segment lost 4 bases, leaving 8 bases of the junction unmatched. Germline CDR1 and CDR2: SGHRS and YFSETQ. Some clones are missing from TCRdb's copy, which holds only in-frame ones; the method was immunoSEQ multiplex PCR. Of some 120,000 clones in the sample, about 88% are singletons; the top ten hold roughly 14%. This clone has just a few counts. What it binds is unknown. PCR or immunohistochemistry showed mismatch repair deficiency in every enrolled patient. TCRs were sequenced from a few patients responding to pembrolizumab. General study findings and limits: After pembrolizumab, tumor-resident clones rose rapidly, then generally contracted before radiologic responses.

The gene calls are TRBV5-1 and TRBJ1-5; 9 bases align to TRBD1. This specimen was peripheral blood, taken 44 weeks after starting pembrolizumab. The clonotype originates from an adult with mismatch repair-deficient cancer. DNA for the CDR3: TGCGCCAGCAGCCCCGGGACAGGGTCGGGTCAGCCCCAGCATTTT. Its protein product is CASSPGTGSGQPQHF.